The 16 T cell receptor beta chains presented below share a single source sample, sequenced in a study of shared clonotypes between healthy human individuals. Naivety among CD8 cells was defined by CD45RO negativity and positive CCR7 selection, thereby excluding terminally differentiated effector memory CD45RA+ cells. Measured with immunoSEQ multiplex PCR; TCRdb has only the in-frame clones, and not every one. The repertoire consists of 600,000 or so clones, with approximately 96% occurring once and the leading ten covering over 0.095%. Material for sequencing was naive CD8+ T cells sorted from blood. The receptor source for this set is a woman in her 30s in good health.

CDR3 sequence (DNA): TGTGCCAGCAGCGGCCAGGGGGACTATGGCTACACCTTC. Protein: CASSGQGDYGYTF. The J gene is TRBJ1-2, the V gene TRBV9; TRBD1 aligns across 7 bases. CDR1 is SGDLS, CDR2 YYNGEE, per germline. J gave up 3 bases and V 3 bases, and 2 bases lay outside the gene matches. The CDR3 extends over 13 amino acids.

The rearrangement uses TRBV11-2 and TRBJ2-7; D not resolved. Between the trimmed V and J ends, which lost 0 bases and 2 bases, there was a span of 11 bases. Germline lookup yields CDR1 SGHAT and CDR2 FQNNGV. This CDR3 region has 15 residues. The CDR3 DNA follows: TGTGCCAGCAGCTTAGATCTCCCGGATACCTACGAGCAGTACTTC. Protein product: CASSLDLPDTYEQYF.

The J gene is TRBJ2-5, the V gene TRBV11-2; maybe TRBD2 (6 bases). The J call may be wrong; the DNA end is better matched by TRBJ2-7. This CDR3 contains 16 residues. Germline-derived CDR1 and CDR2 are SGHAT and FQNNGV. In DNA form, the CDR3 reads TGTGCCAGCAGCTTAGGCCCAGCGGGTGTTTCCCACGAGCAGTACTTC. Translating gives CASSLGPAGVSHEQYF.

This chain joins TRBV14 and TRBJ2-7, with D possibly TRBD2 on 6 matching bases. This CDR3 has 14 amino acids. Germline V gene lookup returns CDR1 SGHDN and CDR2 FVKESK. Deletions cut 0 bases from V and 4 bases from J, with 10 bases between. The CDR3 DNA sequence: TGTGCCAGCAGCCAAGATGGAGGGTGGTACGAGCAGTACTTC. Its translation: CASSQDGGWYEQYF.

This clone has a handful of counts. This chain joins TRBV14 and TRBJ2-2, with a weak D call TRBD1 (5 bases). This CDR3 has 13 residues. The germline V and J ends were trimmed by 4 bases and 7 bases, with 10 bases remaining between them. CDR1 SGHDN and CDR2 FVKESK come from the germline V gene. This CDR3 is CASSPLQGGELFF. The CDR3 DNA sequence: TGTGCCAGCAGCCCCCTTCAGGGCGGGGAGCTGTTTTTT.

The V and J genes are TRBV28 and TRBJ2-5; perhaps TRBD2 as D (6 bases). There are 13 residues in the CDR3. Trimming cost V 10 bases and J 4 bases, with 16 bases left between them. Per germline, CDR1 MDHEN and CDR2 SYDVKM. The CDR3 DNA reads TGTGCCACCGACGGGGGAAGGGGAGAGACCCAGTACTTC. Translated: CATDGGRGETQYF.

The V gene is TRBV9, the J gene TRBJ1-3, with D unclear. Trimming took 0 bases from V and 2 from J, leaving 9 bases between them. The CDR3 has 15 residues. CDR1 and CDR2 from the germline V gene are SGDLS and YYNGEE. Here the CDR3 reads CASSVGVSPGNTIYF. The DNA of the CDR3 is TGTGCCAGCAGCGTAGGTGTAAGTCCTGGAAACACCATATATTTT.

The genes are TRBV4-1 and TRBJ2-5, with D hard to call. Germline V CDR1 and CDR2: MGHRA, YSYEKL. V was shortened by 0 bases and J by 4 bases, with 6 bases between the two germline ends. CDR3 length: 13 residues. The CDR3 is CASSQEWGETQYF. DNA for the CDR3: TGCGCCAGCAGCCAAGAATGGGGAGAGACCCAGTACTTC.

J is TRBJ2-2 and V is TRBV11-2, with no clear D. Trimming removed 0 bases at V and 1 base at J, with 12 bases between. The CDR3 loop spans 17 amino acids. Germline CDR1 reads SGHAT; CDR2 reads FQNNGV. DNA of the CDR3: TGTGCCAGCAGCTTAGATCCCGGTGGGGAGAACACCGGGGAGCTGTTTTTT. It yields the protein CASSLDPGGENTGELFF.

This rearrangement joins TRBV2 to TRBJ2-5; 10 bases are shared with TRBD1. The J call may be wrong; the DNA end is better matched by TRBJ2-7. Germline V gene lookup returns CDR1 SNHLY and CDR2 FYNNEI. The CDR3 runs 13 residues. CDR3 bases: TGTGCCAGCGGTCCGGGGACAGGGGACGAGCAGTACTTC. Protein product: CASGPGTGDEQYF.

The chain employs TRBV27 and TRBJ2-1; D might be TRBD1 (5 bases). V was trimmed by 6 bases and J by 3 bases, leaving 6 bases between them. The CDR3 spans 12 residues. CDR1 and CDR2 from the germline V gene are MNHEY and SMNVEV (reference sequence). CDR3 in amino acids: CASRTVYNEQFF. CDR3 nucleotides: TGTGCCAGCAGGACAGTCTACAATGAGCAGTTCTTC.

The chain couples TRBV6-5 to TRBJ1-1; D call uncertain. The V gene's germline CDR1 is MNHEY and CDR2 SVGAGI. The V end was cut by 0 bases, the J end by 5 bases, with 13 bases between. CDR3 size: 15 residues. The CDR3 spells CASSYSIPPITEAFF. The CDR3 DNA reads TGTGCCAGCAGTTACTCGATCCCCCCAATTACTGAAGCTTTCTTT.

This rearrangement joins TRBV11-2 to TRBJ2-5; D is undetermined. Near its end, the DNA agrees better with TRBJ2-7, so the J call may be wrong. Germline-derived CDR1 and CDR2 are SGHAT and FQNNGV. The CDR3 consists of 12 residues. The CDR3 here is CASSLDSYEQYF. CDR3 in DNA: TGTGCCAGCAGCTTAGATTCCTACGAGCAGTACTTC.

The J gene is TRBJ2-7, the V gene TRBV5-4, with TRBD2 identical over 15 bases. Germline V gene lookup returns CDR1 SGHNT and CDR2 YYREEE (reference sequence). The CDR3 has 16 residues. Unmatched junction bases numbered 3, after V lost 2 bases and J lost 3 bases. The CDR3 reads CASSFGTSGRSYEQYF. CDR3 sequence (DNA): TGTGCCAGCAGCTTTGGGACTAGCGGGAGGAGCTACGAGCAGTACTTC.

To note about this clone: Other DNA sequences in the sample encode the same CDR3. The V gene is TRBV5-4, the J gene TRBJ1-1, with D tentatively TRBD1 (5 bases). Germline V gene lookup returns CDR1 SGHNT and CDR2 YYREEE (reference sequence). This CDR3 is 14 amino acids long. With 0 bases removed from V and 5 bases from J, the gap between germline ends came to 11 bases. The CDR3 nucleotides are TGTGCCAGCAGCTTGGTCCAGGGCGGTACTGAAGCTTTCTTT. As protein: CASSLVQGGTEAFF. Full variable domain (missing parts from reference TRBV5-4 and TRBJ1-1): ETGVTQSPTHLIKTRGQQVTLRCSSQSGHNTVSWYQQALGQGPQFIFQYYREEENGRGNFPPRFSGLQFPNYSSELNVNALELDDSALYLCASSLVQGGTEAFFGQGTRLTVV.

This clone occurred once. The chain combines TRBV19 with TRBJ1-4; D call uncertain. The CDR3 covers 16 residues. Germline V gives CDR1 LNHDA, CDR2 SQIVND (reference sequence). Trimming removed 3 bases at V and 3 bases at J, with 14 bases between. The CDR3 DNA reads TGTGCCAGTAGTATTAGTTGGGGTTTCGCTAATGAAAAACTGTTTTTT. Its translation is CASSISWGFANEKLFF.